This T cell receptor (beta chain) was found in a study of identical twins. In this sample, this clonotype turned up many times. TCRdb recomputed calls from the 5' RACE reads with MiXCR, one row per CDR3 protein. The sample records about 190,000 distinct CDR3 sequences, about a sixth being singletons. After removal of 3 bases from V and 3 bases from J, the junction contained 8 bases not matched to a gene. This CDR3 contains 15 residues. The V gene's germline CDR1 is SGDLS and CDR2 YYNGEE. Only healthy Caucasians were included as donors. These data are also associated with another study on T cells expressing NK-cell markers. That paper states: Sequenced donors, eight in total, included seven who were HCMV-seropositive and one who was seronegative.

Material: CD8+ T cells sorted from blood. The sequence came from a woman aged 18-29 years in good health. This chain connects TRBV9 to TRBJ2-7; 8 bases map to TRBD2. This CDR3 is CASSAETSGYYEQYF. CDR3 bases: TGTGCCAGCAGCGCCGAAACTAGCGGTTACTACGAGCAGTACTTC. Based on the CDR3 plus reference TRBV9 and TRBJ2-7, the full variable domain is DSGVTQTPKHLITATGQRVTLRCSPRSGDLSVYWYQQSLDQGLQFLIQYYNGEERAKGNILERFSAQQFPDLHSELNLSSLELGDSALYFCASSAETSGYYEQYFGPGTRLTVT.